Presented here are 18 T cell receptor beta chains from one specimen sequenced in a study of shared clonotypes between healthy human individuals. The repertoire was sequenced with immunoSEQ multiplex PCR; TCRdb's copy has only in-frame clones and lacks some. The top ten hold approximately 12% of the sample, which has about 560,000 clones, around three quarters seen once. The sample comprised PBMCs. The source is a woman between 40 and 50 years old in good health. Some clones in this sample may be carry-over from other donors' samples.

This clone came up a few times. The chain links TRBV7-4 to TRBJ2-6; D call uncertain. Germline values: CDR1 SGHVT, CDR2 SQSDAQ. CDR3 size: 18 residues. The V gene lost 4 bases and the J gene lost 5 bases, with 21 bases spanning the gap. CDR3 protein: CASSCKGSSQSRANVLTF. The CDR3 DNA reads as TGTGCCAGCAGCTGTAAGGGCAGCTCACAAAGTCGGGCCAACGTCCTGACTTTC.

The chain carries TRBV7-3 and TRBJ2-3; tentative D call: TRBD1 (6 bases). This CDR3 comprises 15 residues. Germline loops: CDR1 SGHTA, CDR2 FQGTGA. V lost 0 bases and J 5 bases, leaving 12 bases between the germline ends. For the CDR3, the DNA is TGTGCCAGCAGCTTAACGGCCTCCAGGGGAGATACGCAGTATTTT. It codes for CASSLTASRGDTQYF.

The V call is TRBV6-6, the J call TRBJ2-7; D may be TRBD1 (6 bases). The germline V gene encodes CDR1 MNHNY and CDR2 SVGAGI (reference sequence). Trimming shortened V by 6 bases and J by 0 bases, and 12 bases separated the two germline ends. This CDR3 spans 14 amino acids. The CDR3 is CASRGGPPSYEQYF. In DNA, the CDR3 is TGTGCCAGCAGAGGGGGACCCCCCTCCTACGAGCAGTACTTC.

This clone turned up a few times. The chain couples TRBV7-2 to TRBJ2-1; D call uncertain. The V gene's germline CDR1 is SGHTA and CDR2 FQGNSA. Trimming removed 5 bases from V and 8 bases from J, with 16 bases in between. The CDR3 sequence is 14 residues long. CDR3 amino acids: CASSPTMAAYEQFF. Here the CDR3 DNA reads TGTGCCAGCAGCCCGACCATGGCTGCCTATGAGCAGTTCTTC.

Regarding this clone: A far larger clone differs by one base, so this is likely a read error. This rearrangement joins TRBV30 to TRBJ1-5; D is unclear. Trimming removed 6 bases at V and 2 bases at J, with 14 bases between. CDR1 is GTSNPN, CDR2 SVGIG, per germline (reference sequence). The CDR3 sequence is 14 residues long. CDR3 in amino acids: CACSKGGGNQPQHF. As DNA, the CDR3 is TGTGCCTGTAGTAAAGGCGGGGGCAATCAGCCCCAGCATTTT.

The CDR3 reads CASSIYTSSQRRNTIYF. For the CDR3, the DNA is TGTGCCAGTAGTATTTATACAAGTTCCCAAAGAAGAAACACCATATATTTT. The chain uses TRBV19 and TRBJ1-3, with D unresolved. The CDR3 totals 17 residues. V dropped 3 bases and J dropped 5 bases, with 20 bases sitting between them. Germline CDR1 is LNHDA and CDR2 is SQIVND (reference sequence).

CDR3 in amino acids: CACLRGVEQYF. The CDR3 DNA sequence: TGTGCCTGTTTGAGGGGGGTCGAGCAGTACTTC. V usage is TRBV30 and J usage is TRBJ2-7; D possibly uses TRBD1 or TRBD2 (6 bases each). CDR1 GTSNPN and CDR2 SVGIG come from the germline V gene (reference sequence). The CDR3 runs to 11 residues. Trimming removed 6 bases at V and 6 bases at J, with 12 bases between.

In DNA, the CDR3 is TGTGCCACCAGCAGTACGGGAAGGGACGGTGAGCAGTTCTTC. The encoded protein is CATSSTGRDGEQFF. The V call is TRBV15, the J call TRBJ2-1, with D perhaps matching TRBD1 or TRBD2 (5 bases each). CDR1 LNHNV and CDR2 YYDKDF come from the germline V gene (reference sequence). The CDR3 is 14 residues long. Trimming removed 3 bases from V and 9 bases from J, with 15 bases in between.

A note on this clone: Given a much more abundant clone one base away, this may be a read error. The chain joins TRBV29-1 to TRBJ2-7, with TRBD1 matching 7 bases. CDR1 and CDR2 from the germline V gene are SQVTM and ANQGSEA. The CDR3 has 13 residues. DNA of the CDR3: TGCGGCGTCAAAGCAACTCAGGGGGACGAGCAGTACTTC. As protein: CGVKATQGDEQYF.

The genes are TRBV30 and TRBJ1-5; a weak D match, TRBD1 (6 bases). Germline CDR1 is GTSNPN and CDR2 is SVGIG (reference sequence). Trimming shortened V by 0 bases and J by 0 bases, and 9 bases separated the two germline ends. The CDR3 length is 15 residues. CDR3 nucleotide sequence: TGTGCCTGGAGTGTTACAGGGTATAGCAATCAGCCCCAGCATTTT. This encodes CAWSVTGYSNQPQHF. Drawing the rest from reference TRBV30 and TRBJ1-5, the complete variable domain is SQTIHQWPATLVQPVGSPLSLECTVEGTSNPNLYWYRQAAGRGLQLLFYSVGIGQISSEVPQNLSASRPQDRQFILSSKKLLLSDSGFYLCAWSVTGYSNQPQHFGDGTRLSIL.

The chain couples TRBV7-8 to TRBJ2-1; 7 bases are shared with TRBD1. The CDR3 runs 15 residues. Trimming removed 5 bases from V and 0 bases from J; junction bases left unmatched: 4. Per the germline V gene, CDR1 is SGHVS and CDR2 is FQNEAQ. DNA of the CDR3: TGTGCCAGCAGCATGACAGGGAGCTCCTACAATGAGCAGTTCTTC. Protein: CASSMTGSSYNEQFF. Filled out from reference TRBV7-8 and TRBJ2-1, the complete variable domain reads GAGVSQSPRYKVAKRGQDVALRCDPISGHVSLFWYQQALGQGPEFLTYFQNEAQLDKSGLPSDRFFAERPEGSVSTLKIQRTQQEDSAVYLCASSMTGSSYNEQFFGPGTRLTVL.

This chain links TRBV28 with TRBJ2-7, with D possibly matching TRBD1 (5 bases). The germline V and J ends were trimmed by 3 bases and 3 bases, with 24 bases remaining between them. The CDR3 has 18 amino acids. Germline V gene lookup returns CDR1 MDHEN and CDR2 SYDVKM. This CDR3 is CASSFPGRLARRGYEQYF. For the CDR3, the DNA is TGTGCCAGCAGTTTCCCAGGGCGTTTGGCCCGGAGAGGCTACGAGCAGTACTTC.

The V and J genes are TRBV27 and TRBJ2-3; D is ambiguous. The CDR3 covers 11 residues. CDR1 MNHEY and CDR2 SMNVEV come from the germline V gene (reference sequence). Between the trimmed V and J ends, which lost 7 bases and 7 bases, there was a span of 9 bases. The CDR3 reads CASTRANTQYF. CDR3 nucleotides: TGTGCCAGCACACGGGCAAATACGCAGTATTTT.

The V call is TRBV7-3, the J call TRBJ2-3, with unresolved D. From germline, CDR1 is SGHTA and CDR2 FQGTGA. Trimming took off 5 bases at V and 0 bases at J, with 12 bases between the two ends. The CDR3 loop spans 15 amino acids. The CDR3 DNA reads TGTGCCAGCAGCCAGCAATCCTCCAGCACAGATACGCAGTATTTT. This sequence encodes CASSQQSSSTDTQYF.

This chain links TRBV6-1 with TRBJ2-7; D may match TRBD1 or TRBD2 (5 bases each). Germline V gene data show CDR1 as MNHNS and CDR2 as SASEGT. The CDR3 totals 13 residues. Between the trimmed V and J ends, which lost 1 base and 3 bases, there was a span of 7 bases. The chain's CDR3 is CASSEVGVYEQYF. The DNA of the CDR3 is TGTGCCAGCAGTGAAGTGGGGGTCTACGAGCAGTACTTC.

Regarding this clone: The CDR3 ends on some other residue instead of the conserved phenylalanine or tryptophan, so this is likely a read error. No DNA is shown, since the ends of the CDR3 on it are uncertain; the CDR3 is the one TCRdb lists. The chain employs TRBV6-1 and TRBJ1-5. 10 amino acids form the CDR3, both terminal residues included. Germline V gives CDR1 MNHNS, CDR2 SASEGT. The CDR3 protein is CASSEWGLVL.

The gene calls are TRBV28 and TRBJ2-5; TRBD1 is a possible D gene (8 bases). The CDR3 is 15 amino acids. Germline V gene sequence: CDR1 MDHEN, CDR2 SYDVKM. V lost 5 bases to trimming and J lost 5 bases, with 18 bases between them. CDR3 sequence: CASSPITGGGETQYF. The CDR3 bases are TGTGCCAGCAGTCCTATTACAGGGGGAGGGGAGACCCAGTACTTC.

There are a few counts of this clone. A read error is likely here: a far larger clone is one base away. The chain uses TRBV5-1 and TRBJ2-7; D is possibly TRBD1 (6 bases). Germline V gene data show CDR1 as SGHRS and CDR2 as YFSETQ. With 3 bases removed from V and 1 base from J, the gap between germline ends came to 14 bases. The CDR3 sequence is 15 residues long. The CDR3 nucleotides read TGCGCCAGCAGCTCCACCAGGACAGAGTCCTACGAGCAGTACTTC. It is translated as CASSSTRTESYEQYF.